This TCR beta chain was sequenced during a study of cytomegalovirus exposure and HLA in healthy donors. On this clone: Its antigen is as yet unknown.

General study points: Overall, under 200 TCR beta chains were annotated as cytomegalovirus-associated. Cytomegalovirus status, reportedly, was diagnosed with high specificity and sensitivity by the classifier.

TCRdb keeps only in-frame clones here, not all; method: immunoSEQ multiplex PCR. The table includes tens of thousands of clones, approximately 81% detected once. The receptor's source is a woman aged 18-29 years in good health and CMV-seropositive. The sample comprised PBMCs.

This chain's CDR3 is CASSFLTVNTEAFF. In DNA, the CDR3 is TGTGCCAGCAGCTTTCTAACAGTTAACACTGAAGCTTTCTTT. The chain has TRBV5-6 and TRBJ1-1; D uncertain. Germline V lookup: CDR1 SGHDT, CDR2 YYEEEE. V shed 2 bases and J shed 2 bases, with 10 bases lying between them. There are 14 residues in the CDR3. Variable domain in full (rest from reference TRBV5-6 and TRBJ1-1): DAGVTQSPTHLIKTRGQQVTLRCSPKSGHDTVSWYQQALGQGPQFIFQYYEEEERQRGNFPDRFSGHQFPNYSSELNVNALLLGDSALYLCASSFLTVNTEAFFGQGTRLTVV.